The entry below gives a single T cell receptor (beta chain) sequence along with its context. Its specificity is not known. TCRdb re-called the reads through MiXCR, storing one row per CDR3 protein. The repertoire holds hundreds of thousands of distinct CDR3 sequences, with less than 35% as singletons. V dropped 0 bases and J dropped 1; count of bases not matched to a gene: 5. The CDR3 is 17 amino acids. Germline V CDR1 and CDR2: LGHDT, YNNKEL (reference sequence). The record originates from a study of T cell repertoires in cytomegalovirus infection. Study-level information: Epitope selection comprised recently identified HLA-C-restricted CMV epitopes and well-studied HLA-B-restricted CMV epitopes. Both CMV infection and a matching HLA type were indicated by public TCR beta signatures. Overall study results and limits: Ex vivo responses were dominated by HLA-C-restricted CMV-specific TCR beta clonotypes. Carriage of CMV together with the relevant HLA was identifiable through cumulative public TCR beta family frequency.

The origin of this receptor is a human donor in good health (CMV status not recorded). Some clones in this sample may be carry-over from other donors' samples. This sample comprised cultured CD8+ T cells from PBMCs, obtained from culture after CMV antigen stimulation. The chain uses TRBV3-1 and TRBJ2-5; TRBD2 matches 10 bases. The DNA for the CDR3 is TGTGCCAGCAGCCAAGATCCAGCGGGGGGGCCCCAAGAGACCCAGTACTTC. It translates to CASSQDPAGGPQETQYF.